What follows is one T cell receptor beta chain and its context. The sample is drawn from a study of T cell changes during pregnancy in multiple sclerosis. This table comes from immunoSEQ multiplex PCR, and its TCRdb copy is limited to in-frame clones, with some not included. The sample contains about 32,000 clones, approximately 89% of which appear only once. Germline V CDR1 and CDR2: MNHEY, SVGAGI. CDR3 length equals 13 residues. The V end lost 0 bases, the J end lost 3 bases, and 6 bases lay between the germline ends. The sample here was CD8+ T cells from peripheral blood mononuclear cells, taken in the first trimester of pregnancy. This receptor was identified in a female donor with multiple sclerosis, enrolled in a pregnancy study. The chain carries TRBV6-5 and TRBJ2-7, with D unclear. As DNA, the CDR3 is TGTGCCAGCAGTTACTCGAGCATCTACGAGCAGTACTTC. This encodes CASSYSSIYEQYF.